Described below is a single T cell receptor beta chain sequence and its context. Its antigen is unknown. The germline gives CDR1 GTSNPN, CDR2 SVGIG (reference sequence). The CDR3 spans 15 residues. Trimming pared 0 bases from V and 6 bases from J, leaving 17 bases between. The entry originates in a study of CD8+ T cells in alopecia areata. Study-wide background: Treatment comprised oral tofacitinib, 5 to 10 mg twice daily, in treated patients. Tofacitinib exposure lasted 6 to 18 months, followed by 6 months off drug. Study results and limitations: Alopecia totalis/universalis scalp especially showed more expanded CD8+ clones than normal scalp.

The authors extracted RNA and reverse transcribed it into cDNA as the sequencing template. The table came from immunoSEQ multiplex PCR; TCRdb's copy has only in-frame clones and leaves some out. The table includes 140,000 to 150,000 clones, more than 45% detected once. Punch biopsies of lesional scalp, plus peripheral blood, were taken from alopecia areata patients. The sequencing sample was made of CD4+ T cells sorted from blood. This chain joins TRBV30 and TRBJ1-2, with a possible D match to TRBD1 (5 bases). The sequence derives from a human donor with alopecia areata. The CDR3 bases are TGTGCCTGGAGTGTACCGGCGGGGCCCATTGATGGCTACACCTTC. It encodes CAWSVPAGPIDGYTF.